Below are 10 T cell receptor beta chains sequenced from a single sample in a study of low-dose radiotherapy and immunotherapy resistance in tumors. As to time point: after trial treatment. As to treatment: LDRT plus nivolumab, ipilimumab, low-dose cyclophosphamide and aspirin (RACIN trial). cDNA synthesis used a TRAV/TRBV-specific primer set for both chains. TCR amplification used around 19 PCR cycles, a constant-region primer and a V-primer adapter. MiXCR, applied by TCRdb to the reads, yields one record per CDR3 protein. The sample contains under 90,000 distinct CDR3 sequences, less than 20% of which appear only once. The sample was PBMCs, taken after low-dose radiotherapy plus immunotherapy. These receptors were obtained from a male donor with prostate cancer.

This clonotype turned up a few times. V is TRBV4-3 and J is TRBJ2-4, with D perhaps TRBD2 (5 bases). There are 17 residues in the CDR3. Trimming cost V 3 bases and J 8 bases, with 23 bases left between them. The germline V gene has CDR1 LGHNA and CDR2 YSLEER. The CDR3 nucleotides read TGCGCCAGCAGCCAGGGGTTTCGGAGAGGGAGTGGGGACATTCAGTACTTC. Translating it yields CASSQGFRRGSGDIQYF.

The gene calls are TRBV29-1 and TRBJ1-6; D remains unclear. Germline lookup yields CDR1 SQVTM and CDR2 ANQGSEA. Trimming shortened V by 5 bases and J by 9 bases, and 14 bases separated the two germline ends. This CDR3 spans 13 amino acids. The CDR3 nucleotides read TGCAGCGTTTGGCTGGGAGAGGGTTCACCCCTCCACTTT. Its protein product is CSVWLGEGSPLHF.

Ten or more counts support this clonotype. V usage is TRBV2 and J usage is TRBJ2-1; TRBD2 matches 9 bases. The CDR3 spans 14 residues. V was pared by 11 bases and J by 6 bases, with 11 bases of the junction left unmatched. Germline V gene sequence: CDR1 SNHLY, CDR2 FYNNEI. The CDR3 spells CAGCRAGGSNEQFF. The CDR3 nucleotides read TGTGCCGGCTGTAGAGCGGGAGGTTCCAATGAGCAGTTCTTC.

This clonotype showed up many times. This chain links TRBV29-1 with TRBJ1-4; D gene uncertain. Germline CDR1 SQVTM, CDR2 ANQGSEA. The CDR3 is 12 amino acids. Trimming cost V 5 bases and J 4 bases, with 8 bases left between them. CDR3 nucleotide sequence: TGCAGCGTTTCCGTCAATAATGAAAAACTGTTTTTT. This sequence encodes CSVSVNNEKLFF. Full variable domain (rest looked up from reference TRBV29-1 and TRBJ1-4): SAVISQKPSRDICQRGTSLTIQCQVDSQVTMMFWYRQQPGQSLTLIATANQGSEATYESGFVIDKFPISRPNLTFSTLTVSNMSPEDSSIYLCSVSVNNEKLFFGSGTQLSVL.

This clonotype was recorded many times. V and J are TRBV21-1 and TRBJ2-6. TRBV21-1 is an annotated pseudogene. This CDR3 is 16 amino acids long. In DNA form, the CDR3 reads TGTGCCAGCAGCAAAGCGAGGCGCTCTGGGGCCAACGTCCTGACTTTC. The encoded protein is CASSKARRSGANVLTF.

This clonotype was recorded many times. The gene calls are TRBV6-5 and TRBJ2-5; 9 bases match TRBD1. Unmatched junction bases numbered 14, after V lost 5 bases and J lost 1 base. CDR1 and CDR2 (germline): MNHEY, SVGAGI. The CDR3 spans 18 residues. CDR3 in amino acids: CASSHLVPGTGFQETQYF. The CDR3 DNA is TGTGCCAGCAGTCACCTAGTCCCAGGGACAGGGTTCCAAGAGACCCAGTACTTC.

On this clonotype: A far larger clone is only one base removed, so a read error is likely. The V call is TRBV6-1, the J call TRBJ1-1; no clear D. V was cut by 5 bases and J by 6 bases, with 16 bases left in between. Germline CDR1 reads MNHNS; CDR2 reads SASEGT. CDR3 length equals 14 residues. The CDR3 sequence is CASSYSRGNSEAFF. CDR3 coding DNA: TGTGCCAGCAGTTACTCACGGGGAAACTCTGAAGCTTTCTTT.

This clonotype was recorded at least ten times. DNA for the CDR3: TGCAGCGTAAAAAAGGACAGGGTGCCTTACGAGCAGTACTTC. This sequence encodes CSVKKDRVPYEQYF. This chain joins TRBV29-1 and TRBJ2-7; 8 bases match TRBD1. The CDR3 is made up of 14 amino acids. The V gene's germline CDR1 is SQVTM and CDR2 ANQGSEA. V shed 6 bases, J shed 4 bases, and the junction held 11 bases outside the gene matches.

Only a few counts were recorded for this clonotype. The chain has TRBV7-9 and TRBJ2-7; TRBD1 aligns across 7 bases. CDR3 length equals 15 residues. The V gene end was trimmed by 5 bases and the J gene end by 0 bases; junction bases not matched to a gene: 7. Germline V gene data show CDR1 as SEHNR and CDR2 as FQNEAQ (reference sequence). CDR3 sequence reads: CASSRQGPSSYEQYF. The CDR3 DNA follows: TGTGCCAGCAGCCGACAGGGCCCGAGCTCCTACGAGCAGTACTTC.

In its sample, this clonotype was seen many times. The V call is TRBV5-4, the J call TRBJ2-2; no clear D gene. V was cut by 4 bases and J by 0 bases, with 7 bases left in between. The CDR3 runs to 14 residues. CDR1 and CDR2 from the germline V gene are SGHNT and YYREEE (reference sequence). This CDR3 reads CASSLNSNTGELFF. The CDR3 region has the DNA TGTGCCAGCAGCCTCAACTCGAACACCGGGGAGCTGTTTTTT. Based on the CDR3 plus reference TRBV5-4 and TRBJ2-2, the full variable domain is ETGVTQSPTHLIKTRGQQVTLRCSSQSGHNTVSWYQQALGQGPQFIFQYYREEENGRGNFPPRFSGLQFPNYSSELNVNALELDDSALYLCASSLNSNTGELFFGEGSRLTVL.